This T cell receptor beta chain was identified in a study of blood T cell repertoires in COVID-19. Study context: COVID-19 samples, acute and convalescent, were from the United States, Italy and Spain. PBMCs, B-cell-depleted T cells, or T cells provided the cDNA or gDNA that made up the material.

Original data processing: Nucleated cell number was recorded as an estimate derived from reference gene primer amplification. The assay was immunoSEQ multiplex PCR, and TCRdb's table has in-frame clones only and misses some. V, J and clone size are those of that table, while D and trimming were read from the DNA. Found here are about 140,000 clones, 70% to 90% of them singletons; the top ten hold over 2.5%. V gave up 1 base and J gave up 9 bases; unmatched junction bases: 3. This CDR3 region has 12 residues. Germline V gives CDR1 LGHDT, CDR2 YNNKEL (reference sequence). The rearrangement links TRBV3-1 (or the pseudogene TRBV3-2) to TRBJ2-7; 7 nucleotides agree with TRBD1. The sample taken for sequencing was peripheral blood. This clonotype was obtained from a man aged 45-65 years with acute or convalescent COVID-19. The CDR3 region has the DNA TGTGCCAGCAGCCAAGGGGACAGAGGGCAGTACTTC. Translated, it gives CASSQGDRGQYF.